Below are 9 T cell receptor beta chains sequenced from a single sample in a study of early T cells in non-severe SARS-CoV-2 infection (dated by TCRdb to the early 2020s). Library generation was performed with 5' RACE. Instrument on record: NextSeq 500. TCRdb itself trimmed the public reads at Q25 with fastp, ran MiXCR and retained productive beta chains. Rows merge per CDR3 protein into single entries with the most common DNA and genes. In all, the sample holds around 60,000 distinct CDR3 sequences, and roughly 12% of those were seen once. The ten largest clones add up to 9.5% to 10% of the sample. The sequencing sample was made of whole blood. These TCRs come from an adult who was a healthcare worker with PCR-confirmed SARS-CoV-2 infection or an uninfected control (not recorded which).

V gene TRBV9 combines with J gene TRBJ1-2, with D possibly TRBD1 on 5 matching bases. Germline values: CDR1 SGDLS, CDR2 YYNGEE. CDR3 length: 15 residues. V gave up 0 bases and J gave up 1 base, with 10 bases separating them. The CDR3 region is CASSVAPTVNYGYTF. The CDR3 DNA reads TGTGCCAGCAGCGTAGCCCCGACAGTTAACTATGGCTACACCTTC.

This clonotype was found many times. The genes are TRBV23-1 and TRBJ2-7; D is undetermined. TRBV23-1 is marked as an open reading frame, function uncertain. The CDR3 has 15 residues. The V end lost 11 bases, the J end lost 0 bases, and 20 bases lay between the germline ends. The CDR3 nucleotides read TGCGCCCCCCATGTATTCCTCGAGAGCTCCTACGAGCAGTACTTC. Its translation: CAPHVFLESSYEQYF.

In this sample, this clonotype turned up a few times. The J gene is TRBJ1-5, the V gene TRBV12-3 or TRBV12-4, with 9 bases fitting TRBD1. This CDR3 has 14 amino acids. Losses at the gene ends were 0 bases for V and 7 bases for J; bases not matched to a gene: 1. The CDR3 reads CASSLAGQGQPQHF. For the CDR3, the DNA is TGTGCCAGCAGTTTAGCGGGACAGGGACAGCCCCAGCATTTT.

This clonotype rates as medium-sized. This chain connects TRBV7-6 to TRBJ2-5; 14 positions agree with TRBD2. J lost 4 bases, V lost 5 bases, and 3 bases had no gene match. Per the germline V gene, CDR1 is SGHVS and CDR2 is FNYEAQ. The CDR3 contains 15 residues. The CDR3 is CASSAGLAGGETQYF. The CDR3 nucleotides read TGTGCCAGCAGCGCCGGACTAGCGGGAGGAGAGACCCAGTACTTC.

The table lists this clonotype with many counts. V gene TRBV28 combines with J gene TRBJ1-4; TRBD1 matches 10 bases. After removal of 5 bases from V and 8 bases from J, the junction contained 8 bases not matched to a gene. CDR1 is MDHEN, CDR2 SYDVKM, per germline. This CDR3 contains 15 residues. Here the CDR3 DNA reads TGTGCCAGCAGTCCGAGGGACAGGGGAGACGAAAAACTGTTTTTT. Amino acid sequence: CASSPRDRGDEKLFF.

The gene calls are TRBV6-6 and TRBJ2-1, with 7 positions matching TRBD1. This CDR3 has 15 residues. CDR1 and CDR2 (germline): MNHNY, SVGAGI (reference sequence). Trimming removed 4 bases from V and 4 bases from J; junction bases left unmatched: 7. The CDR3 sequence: CASSSAGTVYNEQFF. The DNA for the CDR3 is TGTGCCAGCAGTTCTGCCGGGACAGTGTACAATGAGCAGTTCTTC.

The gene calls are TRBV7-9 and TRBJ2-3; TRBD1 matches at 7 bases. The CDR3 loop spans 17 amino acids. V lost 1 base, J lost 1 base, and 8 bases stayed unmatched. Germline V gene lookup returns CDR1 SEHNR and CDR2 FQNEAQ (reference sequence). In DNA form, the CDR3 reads TGTGCCAGCAGCTTAGGGGCGACAGGGTCTCGCACAGATACGCAGTATTTT. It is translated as CASSLGATGSRTDTQYF. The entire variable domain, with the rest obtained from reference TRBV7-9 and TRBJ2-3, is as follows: DTGVSQNPRHKITKRGQNVTFRCDPISEHNRLYWYRQTLGQGPEFLTYFQNEAQLEKSRLLSDRFSAERPKGSFSTLEIQRTEQGDSAMYLCASSLGATGSRTDTQYFGPGTRLTVL.

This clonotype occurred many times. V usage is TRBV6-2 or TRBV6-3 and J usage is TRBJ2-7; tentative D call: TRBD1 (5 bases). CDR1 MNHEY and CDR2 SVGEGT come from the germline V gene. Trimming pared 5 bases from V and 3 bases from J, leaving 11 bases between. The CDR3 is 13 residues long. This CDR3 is CASSKRQFYEQYF. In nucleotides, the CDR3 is TGTGCCAGCAGTAAACGACAGTTCTACGAGCAGTACTTC.

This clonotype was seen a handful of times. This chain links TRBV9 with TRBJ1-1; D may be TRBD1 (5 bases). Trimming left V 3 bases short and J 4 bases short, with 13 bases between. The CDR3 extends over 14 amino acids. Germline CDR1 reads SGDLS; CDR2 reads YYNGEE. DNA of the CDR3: TGTGCCAGCAGCGCGGGAGGGGCCCCCACTGAAGCTTTCTTT. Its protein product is CASSAGGAPTEAFF.